The count of the clone carrying this T cell receptor beta chain is one. V lost 4 bases and J 10 bases, leaving 14 bases between the germline ends. This CDR3 is 11 amino acids long. Germline assignment: CDR1 DFQATT and CDR2 SNEGSKA (reference sequence). The data stem from a study of control samples from healthy donors and cancer patients. Profiled with immunoSEQ multiplex PCR; TCRdb holds only in-frame clones, not every one. The repertoire holds approximately 49,000 clones, with over 85% as singletons. The TCR sequence derives from a man in his forties with colorectal cancer. The material sequenced was PBMCs. The chain couples TRBV20-1 to TRBJ2-7; no clear D gene. CDR3 nucleotide sequence: TGCAGTGCTACCCGTGCTGGGTATCAGTACTTC. Translated: CSATRAGYQYF.